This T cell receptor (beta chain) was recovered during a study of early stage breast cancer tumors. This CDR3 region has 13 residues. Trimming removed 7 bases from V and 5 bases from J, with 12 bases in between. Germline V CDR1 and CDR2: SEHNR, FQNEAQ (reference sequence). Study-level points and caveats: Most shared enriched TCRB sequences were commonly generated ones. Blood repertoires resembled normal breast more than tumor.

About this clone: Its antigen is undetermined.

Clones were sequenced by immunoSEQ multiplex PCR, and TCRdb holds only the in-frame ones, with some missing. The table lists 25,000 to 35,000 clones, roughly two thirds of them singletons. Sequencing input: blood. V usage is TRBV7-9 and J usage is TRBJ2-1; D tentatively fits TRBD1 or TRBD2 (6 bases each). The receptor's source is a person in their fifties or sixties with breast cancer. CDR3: CASNQRGDNEQFF. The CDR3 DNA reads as TGTGCCAGCAACCAGAGGGGGGACAATGAGCAGTTCTTC.